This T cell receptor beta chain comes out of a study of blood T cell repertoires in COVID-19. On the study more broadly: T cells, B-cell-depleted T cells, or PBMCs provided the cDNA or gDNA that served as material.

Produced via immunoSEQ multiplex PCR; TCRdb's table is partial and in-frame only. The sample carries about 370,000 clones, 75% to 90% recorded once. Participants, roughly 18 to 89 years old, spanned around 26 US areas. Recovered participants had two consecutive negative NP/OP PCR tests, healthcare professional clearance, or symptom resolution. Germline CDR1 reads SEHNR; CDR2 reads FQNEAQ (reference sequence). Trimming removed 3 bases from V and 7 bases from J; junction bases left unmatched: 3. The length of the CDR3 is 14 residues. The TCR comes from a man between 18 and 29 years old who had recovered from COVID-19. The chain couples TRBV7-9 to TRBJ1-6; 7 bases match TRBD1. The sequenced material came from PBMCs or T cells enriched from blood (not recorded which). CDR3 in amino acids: CASSFEGANSPLHF. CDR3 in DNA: TGTGCCAGCAGCTTCGAGGGGGCCAATTCACCCCTCCACTTT.